This TCR beta chain emerged from a study of response to subunit inactivated influenza vaccine. General observations from the study: Each seasonal influenza vaccination recruits few new T cells, the authors suggested.

TCRdb independently ran MiXCR on the RT-PCR reads; one entry per CDR3 protein. Of over 650,000 distinct CDR3 sequences listed, around 18% are singletons. Regarding this clonotype: The antigen remains unidentified.

The germline V gene encodes CDR1 ENHRY and CDR2 SYGVKD. The CDR3 runs to 14 residues. Trimming cost V 4 bases and J 1 base, with 11 bases left between them. This receptor was identified in a man aged 50 or older who received an inactivated influenza vaccine. The chain is built from TRBV10-3 and TRBJ2-7; D remains ambiguous. This material consisted of PBMCs from blood, taken less than 6 days after vaccination. The CDR3 region has the DNA TGTGCCATCAGTGGGGCAGAATCTTCCTACGAGCAGTACTTC. Translated, it gives CAISGAESSYEQYF.